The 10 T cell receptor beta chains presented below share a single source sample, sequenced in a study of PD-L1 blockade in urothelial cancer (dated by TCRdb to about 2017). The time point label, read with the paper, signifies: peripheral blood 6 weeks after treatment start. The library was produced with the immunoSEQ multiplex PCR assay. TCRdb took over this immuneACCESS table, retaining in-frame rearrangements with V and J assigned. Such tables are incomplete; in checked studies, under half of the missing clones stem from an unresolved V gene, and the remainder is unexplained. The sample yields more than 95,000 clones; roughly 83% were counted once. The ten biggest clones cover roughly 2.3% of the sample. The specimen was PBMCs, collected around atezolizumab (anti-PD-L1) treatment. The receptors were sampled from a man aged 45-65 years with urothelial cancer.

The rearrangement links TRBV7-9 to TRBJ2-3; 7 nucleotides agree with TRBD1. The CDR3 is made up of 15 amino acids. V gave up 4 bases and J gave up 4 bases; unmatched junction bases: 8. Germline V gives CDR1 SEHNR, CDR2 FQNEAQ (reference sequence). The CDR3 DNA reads TGTGCCAGCAGCTCCCGGGACAGAGTTGCAGATACGCAGTATTTT. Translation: CASSSRDRVADTQYF.

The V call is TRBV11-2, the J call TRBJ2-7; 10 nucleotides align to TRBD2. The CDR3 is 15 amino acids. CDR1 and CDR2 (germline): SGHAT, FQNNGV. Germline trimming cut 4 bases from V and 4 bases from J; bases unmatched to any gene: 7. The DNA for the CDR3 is TGTGCCAGCAGCTCACTAGCGGGAAACGTATACGAGCAGTACTTC. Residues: CASSSLAGNVYEQYF. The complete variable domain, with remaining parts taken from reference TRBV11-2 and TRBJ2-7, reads EAGVAQSPRYKIIEKRQSVAFWCNPISGHATLYWYQQILGQGPKLLIQFQNNGVVDDSQLPKDRFSAERLKGVDSTLKIQPAKLEDSAVYLCASSSLAGNVYEQYFGPGTRLTVT.

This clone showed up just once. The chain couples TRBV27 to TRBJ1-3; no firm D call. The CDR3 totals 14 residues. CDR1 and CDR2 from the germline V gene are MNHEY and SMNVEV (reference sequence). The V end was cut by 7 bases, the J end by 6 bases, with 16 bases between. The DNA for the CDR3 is TGTGCCAGCACCGCTTTGGGCCGTGAAAACACCATATATTTT. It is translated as CASTALGRENTIYF.

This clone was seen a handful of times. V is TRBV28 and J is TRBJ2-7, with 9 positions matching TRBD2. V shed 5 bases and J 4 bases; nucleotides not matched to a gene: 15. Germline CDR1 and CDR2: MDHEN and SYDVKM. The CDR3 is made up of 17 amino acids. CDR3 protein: CASSPTATSGLAYEQYF. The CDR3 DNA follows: TGTGCCAGCAGTCCCACGGCGACTAGCGGACTTGCGTACGAGCAGTACTTC.

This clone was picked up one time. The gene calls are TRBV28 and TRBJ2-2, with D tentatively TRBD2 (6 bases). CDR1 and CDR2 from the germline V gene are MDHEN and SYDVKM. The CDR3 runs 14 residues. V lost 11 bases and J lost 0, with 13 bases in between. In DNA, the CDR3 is TGTGCCGAAGGAAAGCGGGCGAACACCGGGGAGCTGTTTTTT. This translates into CAEGKRANTGELFF.

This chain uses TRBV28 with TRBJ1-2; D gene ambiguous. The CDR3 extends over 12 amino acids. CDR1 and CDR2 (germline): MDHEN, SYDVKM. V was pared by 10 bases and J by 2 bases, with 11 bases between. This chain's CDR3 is CATRESNYGYTF. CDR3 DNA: TGTGCCACCCGGGAGTCCAACTATGGCTACACCTTC.

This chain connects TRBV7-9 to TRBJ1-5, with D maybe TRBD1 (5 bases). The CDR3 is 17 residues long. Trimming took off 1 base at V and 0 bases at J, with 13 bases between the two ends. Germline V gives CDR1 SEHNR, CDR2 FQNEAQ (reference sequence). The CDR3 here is CASSLGDSKNSNQPQHF. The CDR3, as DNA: TGTGCCAGCAGCTTAGGAGACAGTAAGAATAGCAATCAGCCCCAGCATTTT.

The CDR3 region has the DNA TGTGCCATCAGCGAAACGGGACAGGGTTCCTACGAGCAGTACTTC. It specifies CAISETGQGSYEQYF. The chain has TRBV10-3 and TRBJ2-7; 9 nucleotides match TRBD1. Germline CDR1 and CDR2: ENHRY and SYGVKD. CDR3 size: 15 residues. The V gene end was trimmed by 6 bases and the J gene end by 1 base; junction bases not matched to a gene: 7.

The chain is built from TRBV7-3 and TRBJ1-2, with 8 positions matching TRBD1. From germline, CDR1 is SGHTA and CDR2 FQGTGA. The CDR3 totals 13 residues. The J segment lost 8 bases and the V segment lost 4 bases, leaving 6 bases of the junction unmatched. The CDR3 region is CASSSSTGAGYTF. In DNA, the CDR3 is TGTGCCAGCAGCTCTTCGACAGGGGCGGGCTACACCTTC.

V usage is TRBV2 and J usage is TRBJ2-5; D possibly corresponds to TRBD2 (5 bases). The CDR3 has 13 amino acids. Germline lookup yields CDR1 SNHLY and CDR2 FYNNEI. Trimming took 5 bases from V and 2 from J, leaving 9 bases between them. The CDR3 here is CASSNSGQETQYF. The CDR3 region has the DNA TGTGCCAGCAGTAACAGCGGACAAGAGACCCAGTACTTC.